This TCR beta chain emerged from a study of blood T cell repertoires in COVID-19. Overall study context: Material from acute and convalescent COVID-19 was sourced from the United States, Italy and Spain.

This clone has more than one count but fewer than ten. Sequenced by immunoSEQ multiplex PCR; TCRdb stores in-frame clones only, minus some. The repertoire holds around 80,000 clones, with roughly 90% as singletons. CDR1 and CDR2 (germline): SEHNR, FQNEAQ (reference sequence). V shed 7 bases, J shed 9 bases, and the junction held 6 bases outside the gene matches. The CDR3 sequence is 14 residues long. This chain joins TRBV7-9 and TRBJ1-6; 10 bases agree with TRBD1. Sequenced material: peripheral blood. The sequence was collected from a human donor in a cohort sampled during active COVID-19. The CDR3 sequence: CASTGTGEFSPLHF. CDR3 DNA sequence: TGTGCCAGCACCGGGACAGGGGAGTTTTCACCCCTCCACTTT.